Reported below is one TCR beta chain. No antigen is known for it. The data were obtained in a study of CD8+ T cells in alopecia areata. RNA, once extracted, was reverse transcribed into cDNA for use as the sequencing template. Sequencing used immunoSEQ multiplex PCR; TCRdb keeps in-frame clones, though not all of them. The data contain around 120,000 clones, less than 70% of them seen just once; the ten biggest clones take up 2.5% to 3%. V was cut by 5 bases and J by 4 bases, with 10 bases left in between. The CDR3 extends over 13 amino acids. The germline CDR1 and CDR2 sequences are LNHDA and SQIVND (reference sequence). Study results and caveats: Relative to normal scalp, lesional scalp, especially alopecia totalis/universalis, showed higher clonality.

Sequenced input: CD4+ T cells sorted from blood. The receptor was derived from a human donor in good health. V is TRBV19 and J is TRBJ2-3; the D is unclear. The CDR3 loop reads CASSALKPDTQYF. In DNA form, the CDR3 reads TGTGCCAGTAGTGCGCTTAAACCAGATACGCAGTATTTT.